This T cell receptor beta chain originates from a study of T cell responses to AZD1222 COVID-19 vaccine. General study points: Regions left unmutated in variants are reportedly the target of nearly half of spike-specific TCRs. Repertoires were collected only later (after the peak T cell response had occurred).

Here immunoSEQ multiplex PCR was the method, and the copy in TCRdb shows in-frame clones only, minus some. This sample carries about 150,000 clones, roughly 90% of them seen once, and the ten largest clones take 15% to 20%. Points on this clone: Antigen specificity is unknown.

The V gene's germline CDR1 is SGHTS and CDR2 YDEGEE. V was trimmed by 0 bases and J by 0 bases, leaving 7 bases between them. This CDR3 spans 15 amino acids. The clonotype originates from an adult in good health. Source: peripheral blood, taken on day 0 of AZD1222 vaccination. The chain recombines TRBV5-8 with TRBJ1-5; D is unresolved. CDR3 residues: CASSLGGYSNQPQHF. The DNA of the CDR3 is TGTGCCAGCAGCTTGGGCGGATATAGCAATCAGCCCCAGCATTTT.